This T cell receptor beta chain is from a study of human T cells and chemical hapten exposure. Regarding the study as a whole: In the PT1 data, expanded TCR counts showed a positive correlation with patch test score.

There are a few counts of this clonotype. Its target is unknown. Time point meaning: patch test 1, 2 weeks after DPC sensitization. Treatment noted: therapeutic diphenylcyclopropenone sensitization with weekly scalp DPC. In the authors' methods: Per sample, the median was roughly 96,000 TCRs, with values from about 22,000 to 700,000. TCRdb itself ran the RACE reads through MiXCR, one entry per CDR3 protein. The V and J calls and clone size are TCRdb's, not the authors'. The data hold 180,000 or so distinct CDR3 sequences, with 14% observed a single time. The clonotype originates from a woman aged 25-40 years with alopecia areata. Some clones in this sample may be carry-over from other donors' samples. The sample in question was whole blood, obtained in connection with sensitization to the hapten diphenylcyclopropenone (DPC).

This chain's CDR3 is CASARAARGYTF. In nucleotides, the CDR3 is TGTGCCAGTGCGAGGGCCGCCCGGGGCTACACCTTC. The chain links TRBV12-3 or TRBV12-4 to TRBJ1-2; D is unclear. Trimming cost V 9 bases and J 8 bases, with 16 bases left between them. The CDR3 is 12 amino acids.